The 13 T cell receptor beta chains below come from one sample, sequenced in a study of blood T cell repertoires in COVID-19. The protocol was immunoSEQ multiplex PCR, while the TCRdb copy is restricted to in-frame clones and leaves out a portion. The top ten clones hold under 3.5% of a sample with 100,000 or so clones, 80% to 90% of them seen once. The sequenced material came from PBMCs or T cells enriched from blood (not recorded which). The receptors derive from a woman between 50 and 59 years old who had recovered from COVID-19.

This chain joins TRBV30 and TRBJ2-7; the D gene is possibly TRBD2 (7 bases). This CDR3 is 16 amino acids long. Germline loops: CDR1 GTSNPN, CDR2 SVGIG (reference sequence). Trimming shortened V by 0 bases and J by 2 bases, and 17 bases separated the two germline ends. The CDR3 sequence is CAWSVNRGAPTYEQYF. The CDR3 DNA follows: TGTGCCTGGAGTGTAAACCGGGGGGCCCCTACCTACGAGCAGTACTTC. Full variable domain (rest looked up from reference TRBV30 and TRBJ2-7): SQTIHQWPATLVQPVGSPLSLECTVEGTSNPNLYWYRQAAGRGLQLLFYSVGIGQISSEVPQNLSASRPQDRQFILSSKKLLLSDSGFYLCAWSVNRGAPTYEQYFGPGTRLTVT.

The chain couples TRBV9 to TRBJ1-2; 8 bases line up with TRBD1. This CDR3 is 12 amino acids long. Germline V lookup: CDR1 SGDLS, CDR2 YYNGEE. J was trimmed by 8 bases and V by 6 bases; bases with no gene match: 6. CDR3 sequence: CASNRDRQGYTF. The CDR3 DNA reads TGTGCCAGCAACCGGGACAGGCAAGGCTACACCTTC.

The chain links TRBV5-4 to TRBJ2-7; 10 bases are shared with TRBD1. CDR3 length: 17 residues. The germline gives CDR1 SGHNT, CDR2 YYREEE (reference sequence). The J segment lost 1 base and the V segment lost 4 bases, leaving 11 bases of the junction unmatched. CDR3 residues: CASSQAKDRGLSYEQYF. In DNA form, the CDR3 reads TGTGCCAGCAGCCAAGCAAAAGACAGGGGGCTATCCTACGAGCAGTACTTC.

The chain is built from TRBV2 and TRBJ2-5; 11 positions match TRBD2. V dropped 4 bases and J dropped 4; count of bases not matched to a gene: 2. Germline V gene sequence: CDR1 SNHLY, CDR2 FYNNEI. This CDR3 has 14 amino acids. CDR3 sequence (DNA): TGTGCCAGCAGTGCCCTAGCGGGAGGAGAGACCCAGTACTTC. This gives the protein CASSALAGGETQYF.

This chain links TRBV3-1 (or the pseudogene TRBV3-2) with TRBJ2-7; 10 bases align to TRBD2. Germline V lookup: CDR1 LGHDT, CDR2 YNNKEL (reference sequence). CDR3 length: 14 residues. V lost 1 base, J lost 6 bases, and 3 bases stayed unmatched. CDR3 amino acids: CASSQAGLASEQYF. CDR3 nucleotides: TGTGCCAGCAGCCAAGCGGGACTAGCGAGCGAGCAGTACTTC.

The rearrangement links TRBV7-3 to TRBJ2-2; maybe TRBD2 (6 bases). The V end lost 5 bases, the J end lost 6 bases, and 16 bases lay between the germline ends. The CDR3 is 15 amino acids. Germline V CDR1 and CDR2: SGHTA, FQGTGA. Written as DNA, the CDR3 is TGTGCCAGCAGCGCCCGGGACTCCTCTGCCGGGGAGCTGTTTTTT. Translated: CASSARDSSAGELFF.

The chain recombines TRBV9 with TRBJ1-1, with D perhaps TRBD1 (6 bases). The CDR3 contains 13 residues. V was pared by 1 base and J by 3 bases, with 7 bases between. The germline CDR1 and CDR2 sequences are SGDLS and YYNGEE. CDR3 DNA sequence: TGTGCCAGCAGCGTATCAGGGGACACTGAAGCTTTCTTT. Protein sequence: CASSVSGDTEAFF.

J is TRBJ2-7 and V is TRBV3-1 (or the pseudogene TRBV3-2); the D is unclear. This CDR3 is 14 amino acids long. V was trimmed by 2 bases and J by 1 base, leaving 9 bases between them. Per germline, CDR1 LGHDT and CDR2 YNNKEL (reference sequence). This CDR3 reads CASSQRAGSYEQYF. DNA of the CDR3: TGTGCCAGCAGCCAACGCGCAGGATCCTACGAGCAGTACTTC.

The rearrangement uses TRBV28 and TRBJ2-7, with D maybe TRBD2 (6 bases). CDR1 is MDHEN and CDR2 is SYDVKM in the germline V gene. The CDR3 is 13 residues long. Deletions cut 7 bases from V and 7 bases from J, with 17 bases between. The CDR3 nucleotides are TGTGCCAGCACTTTCTCCTTTGGGGGGGAGCAGTACTTC. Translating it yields CASTFSFGGEQYF.

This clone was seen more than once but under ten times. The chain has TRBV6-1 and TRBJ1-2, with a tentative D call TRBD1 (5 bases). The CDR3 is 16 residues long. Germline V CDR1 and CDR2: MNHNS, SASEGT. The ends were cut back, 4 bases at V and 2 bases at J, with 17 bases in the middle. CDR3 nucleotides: TGTGCCAGCAGTGGGCCTCAGGGCCGCGAAAACTATGGCTACACCTTC. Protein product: CASSGPQGRENYGYTF.

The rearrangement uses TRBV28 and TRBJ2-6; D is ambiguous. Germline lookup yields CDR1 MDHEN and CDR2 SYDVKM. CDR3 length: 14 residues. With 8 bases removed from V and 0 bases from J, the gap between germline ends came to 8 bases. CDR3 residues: CASRVPSGANVLTF. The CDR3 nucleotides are TGTGCCAGCCGGGTTCCCTCTGGGGCCAACGTCCTGACTTTC.

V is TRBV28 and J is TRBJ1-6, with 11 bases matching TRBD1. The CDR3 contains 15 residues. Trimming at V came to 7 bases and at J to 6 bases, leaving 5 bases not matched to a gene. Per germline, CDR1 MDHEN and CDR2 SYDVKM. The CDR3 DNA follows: TGTGCCAGCAATGAGGGACAGGGGGGTAATTCACCCCTCCACTTT. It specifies CASNEGQGGNSPLHF.

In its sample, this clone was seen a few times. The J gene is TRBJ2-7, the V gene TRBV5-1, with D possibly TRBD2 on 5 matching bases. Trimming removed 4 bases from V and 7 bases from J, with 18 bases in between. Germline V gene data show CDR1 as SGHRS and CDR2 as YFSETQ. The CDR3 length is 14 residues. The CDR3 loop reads CASSVPDPTGEQYF. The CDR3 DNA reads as TGCGCCAGCAGCGTACCGGACCCGACGGGGGAGCAGTACTTC. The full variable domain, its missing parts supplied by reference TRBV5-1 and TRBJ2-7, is KAGVTQTPRYLIKTRGQQVTLSCSPISGHRSVSWYQQTPGQGLQFLFEYFSETQRNKGNFPGRFSGRQFSNSRSEMNVSTLELGDSALYLCASSVPDPTGEQYFGPGTRLTVT.